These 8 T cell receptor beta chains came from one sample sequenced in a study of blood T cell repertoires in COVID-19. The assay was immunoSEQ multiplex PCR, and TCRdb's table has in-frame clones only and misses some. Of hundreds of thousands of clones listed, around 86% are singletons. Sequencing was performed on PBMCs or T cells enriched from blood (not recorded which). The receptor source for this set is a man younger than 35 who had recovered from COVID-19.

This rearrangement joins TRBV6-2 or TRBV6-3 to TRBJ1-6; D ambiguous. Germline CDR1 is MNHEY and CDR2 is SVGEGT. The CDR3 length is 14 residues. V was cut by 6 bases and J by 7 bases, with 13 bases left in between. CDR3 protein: CASSNRVLNSPLHF. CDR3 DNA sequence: TGTGCCAGCAGCAACCGGGTTCTAAATTCACCCCTCCACTTT.

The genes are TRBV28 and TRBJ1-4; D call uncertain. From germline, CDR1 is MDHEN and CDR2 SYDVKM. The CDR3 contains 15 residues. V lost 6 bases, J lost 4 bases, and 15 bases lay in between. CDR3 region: CASSPGSLSNEKLFF. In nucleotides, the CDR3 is TGTGCCAGCAGCCCGGGGAGCCTTAGTAATGAAAAACTGTTTTTT.

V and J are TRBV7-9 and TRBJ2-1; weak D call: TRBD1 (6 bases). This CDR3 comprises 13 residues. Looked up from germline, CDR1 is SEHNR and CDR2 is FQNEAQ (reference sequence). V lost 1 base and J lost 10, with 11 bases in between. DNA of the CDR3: TGTGCCAGCAGCTTAGTGGGGGCGGAAGAGCAGTTCTTC. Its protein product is CASSLVGAEEQFF.

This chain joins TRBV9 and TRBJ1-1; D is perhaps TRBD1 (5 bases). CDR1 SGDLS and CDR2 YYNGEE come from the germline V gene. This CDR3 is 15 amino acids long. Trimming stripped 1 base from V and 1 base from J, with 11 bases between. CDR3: CASSVLDRPNTEAFF. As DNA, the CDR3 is TGTGCCAGCAGCGTATTAGACAGACCGAACACTGAAGCTTTCTTT. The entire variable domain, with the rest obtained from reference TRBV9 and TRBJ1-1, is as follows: DSGVTQTPKHLITATGQRVTLRCSPRSGDLSVYWYQQSLDQGLQFLIQYYNGEERAKGNILERFSAQQFPDLHSELNLSSLELGDSALYFCASSVLDRPNTEAFFGQGTRLTVV.

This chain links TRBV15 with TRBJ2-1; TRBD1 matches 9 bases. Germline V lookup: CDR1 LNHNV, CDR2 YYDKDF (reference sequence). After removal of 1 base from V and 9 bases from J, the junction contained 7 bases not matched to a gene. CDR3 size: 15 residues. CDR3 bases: TGTGCCACCAGCAGAGGGACAGGGGCCAGGGGTGAGCAGTTCTTC. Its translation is CATSRGTGARGEQFF. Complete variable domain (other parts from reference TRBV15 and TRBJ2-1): DAMVIQNPRYQVTQFGKPVTLSCSQTLNHNVMYWYQQKSSQAPKLLFHYYDKDFNNEADTPDNFQSRRPNTSFCFLDIRSPGLGDTAMYLCATSRGTGARGEQFFGPGTRLTVL.

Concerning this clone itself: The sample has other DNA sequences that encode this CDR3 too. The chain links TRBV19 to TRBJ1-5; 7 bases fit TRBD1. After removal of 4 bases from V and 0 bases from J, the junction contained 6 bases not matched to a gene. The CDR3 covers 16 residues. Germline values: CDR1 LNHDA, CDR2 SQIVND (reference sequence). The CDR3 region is CASSTRQGYSNQPQHF. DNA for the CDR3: TGTGCCAGTAGTACGAGACAGGGATATAGCAATCAGCCCCAGCATTTT.

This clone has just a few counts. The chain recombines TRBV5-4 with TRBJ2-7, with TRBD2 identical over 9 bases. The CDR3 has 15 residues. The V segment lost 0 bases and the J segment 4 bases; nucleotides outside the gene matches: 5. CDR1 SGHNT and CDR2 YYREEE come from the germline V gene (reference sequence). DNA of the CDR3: TGTGCCAGCAGCTTGGCGGCTAGCGGGACGTACGAGCAGTACTTC. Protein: CASSLAASGTYEQYF.

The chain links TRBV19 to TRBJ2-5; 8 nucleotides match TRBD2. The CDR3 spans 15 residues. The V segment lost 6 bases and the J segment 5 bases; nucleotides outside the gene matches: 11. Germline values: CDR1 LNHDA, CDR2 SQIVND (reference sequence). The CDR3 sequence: CASRGLAEETETQYF. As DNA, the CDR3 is TGTGCCAGTAGAGGACTAGCCGAAGAGACCGAGACCCAGTACTTC.